Following are 15 T cell receptor beta chains from one sample sequenced in a study of blood T cell repertoires in COVID-19. Measured with immunoSEQ multiplex PCR; TCRdb has only the in-frame clones, and not every one. The data hold around 360,000 clones, with more than 75% observed a single time. Sequenced input: PBMCs or T cells enriched from blood (not recorded which). The receptor set was obtained from a woman aged 25 to 39 who had recovered from COVID-19.

The chain recombines TRBV7-9 with TRBJ1-5; D may be TRBD1 (6 bases). Trimming cost V 9 bases and J 4 bases, with 16 bases left between them. Per the germline V gene, CDR1 is SEHNR and CDR2 is FQNEAQ (reference sequence). There are 14 residues in the CDR3. CDR3 region: CASYRRQANQPQHF. The CDR3 DNA follows: TGTGCCAGTTATAGGCGACAGGCTAATCAGCCCCAGCATTTT. The full variable domain, with the rest looked up from reference TRBV7-9 and TRBJ1-5, is DTGVSQNPRHKITKRGQNVTFRCDPISEHNRLYWYRQTLGQGPEFLTYFQNEAQLEKSRLLSDRFSAERPKGSFSTLEIQRTEQGDSAMYLCASYRRQANQPQHFGDGTRLSIL.

A note on this clone: The sample holds other DNA sequences that translate to the same CDR3. The chain couples TRBV9 to TRBJ2-1; the D is unclear. Germline assignment: CDR1 SGDLS and CDR2 YYNGEE. The length of the CDR3 is 12 residues. V shed 0 bases and J shed 5 bases, with 3 bases lying between them. The CDR3 loop is CASSVADNEQFF. In DNA, the CDR3 is TGTGCCAGCAGCGTAGCAGACAATGAGCAGTTCTTC.

V and J are TRBV5-1 and TRBJ2-1, with 7 bases fitting TRBD2. Germline V gene sequence: CDR1 SGHRS, CDR2 YFSETQ. J lost 3 bases, V lost 6 bases, and 9 bases had no gene match. The CDR3 is made up of 15 amino acids. CDR3 bases: TGCGCCAGCACCAGAGCGGGAACAAACTACAATGAGCAGTTCTTC. This encodes CASTRAGTNYNEQFF.

The J gene is TRBJ2-5, the V gene TRBV27; D not certain. This CDR3 contains 14 residues. The germline CDR1 and CDR2 sequences are MNHEY and SMNVEV (reference sequence). The V end lost 6 bases, the J end lost 3 bases, and 14 bases lay between the germline ends. CDR3 in DNA: TGTGCCAGCAGCCCCATTGGGCCGAAAGAGACCCAGTACTTC. It translates to CASSPIGPKETQYF.

This clone turned up a few times. This chain's CDR3 is CASSDRLATSEQYF. The CDR3, as DNA: TGCGCCAGCAGCGACAGACTAGCAACCTCCGAGCAGTACTTC. This sequence joins TRBV5-1 and TRBJ2-7, with 7 bases fitting TRBD2. V shed 4 bases, J shed 6 bases, and the junction held 10 bases outside the gene matches. There are 14 residues in the CDR3. Germline values: CDR1 SGHRS, CDR2 YFSETQ.

V usage is TRBV4-1 and J usage is TRBJ1-1; D may be TRBD1 (5 bases). The V gene's germline CDR1 is MGHRA and CDR2 YSYEKL. Deletions cut 4 bases from V and 6 bases from J, with 12 bases between. This CDR3 contains 13 residues. The CDR3 sequence is CASSPEGVPEAFF. DNA of the CDR3: TGCGCCAGCAGCCCAGAAGGGGTACCTGAAGCTTTCTTT.

The chain links TRBV3-1 (or the pseudogene TRBV3-2) to TRBJ1-2; 7 bases align to TRBD1. Germline-derived CDR1 and CDR2 are LGHDT and YNNKEL (reference sequence). This CDR3 comprises 17 residues. V lost 0 bases, J lost 4 bases, and 11 bases stayed unmatched. CDR3 sequence (DNA): TGTGCCAGCAGCCAAGAGTCCAGGACAGGATATATCTATGGCTACACCTTC. It translates to CASSQESRTGYIYGYTF.

CDR3 sequence reads: CASSGQVNYNSPLHF. CDR3 DNA sequence: TGTGCCAGCAGTGGTCAGGTGAACTATAATTCACCCCTCCACTTT. The V call is TRBV2, the J call TRBJ1-6; the D is unclear. V lost 4 bases and J lost 3, with 10 bases in between. Germline CDR1 reads SNHLY; CDR2 reads FYNNEI. The CDR3 runs 15 residues.

The rearrangement links TRBV11-3 to TRBJ2-2; possibly TRBD1 for D (5 bases). V was shortened by 5 bases and J by 4 bases, with 14 bases between the two germline ends. Germline CDR1 is SGHNT and CDR2 is YENEEA. There are 15 residues in the CDR3. This CDR3 is CASSPGQGITGELFF. The CDR3 region has the DNA TGTGCCAGCAGCCCCGGCCAGGGTATCACCGGGGAGCTGTTTTTT.

This clone was found once. This chain connects TRBV20-1 to TRBJ1-2, with a possible D match to TRBD1 (5 bases). V was pared by 3 bases and J by 5 bases, with 10 bases between. The CDR3 extends over 12 amino acids. From germline, CDR1 is DFQATT and CDR2 SNEGSKA (reference sequence). The CDR3 reads CSASEGVYGYTF. In DNA, the CDR3 is TGCAGTGCTAGTGAAGGGGTTTATGGCTACACCTTC.

On this clone itself: Different DNA sequences within this sample yield the same CDR3. This sequence joins TRBV7-9 and TRBJ2-1, with 8 bases matching TRBD2. Germline V gene lookup returns CDR1 SEHNR and CDR2 FQNEAQ (reference sequence). The ends lost 5 bases at V and 10 bases at J; junction bases unmatched: 13. The CDR3 totals 15 residues. The DNA for the CDR3 is TGTGCCAGCAGCCCTCGAGGGGCGGGAGGTAGAGAGCAGTTCTTC. It is translated as CASSPRGAGGREQFF.

V is TRBV19 and J is TRBJ2-3; D perhaps matches TRBD2 (6 bases). This CDR3 comprises 16 residues. Germline assignment: CDR1 LNHDA and CDR2 SQIVND (reference sequence). V lost 5 bases and J 0 bases, leaving 15 bases between the germline ends. CDR3 sequence: CASSVLTGTSTDTQYF. The DNA of the CDR3 is TGTGCCAGTAGTGTCTTAACGGGGACTAGCACAGATACGCAGTATTTT.

V gene TRBV5-1 combines with J gene TRBJ1-3; D gene unclear. Trimming stripped 0 bases from V and 1 base from J, with 8 bases between. Germline V gives CDR1 SGHRS, CDR2 YFSETQ. This CDR3 is 15 amino acids long. The CDR3, as DNA: TGCGCCAGCAGCTTGGAATCCGTTTCTGGAAACACCATATATTTT. Translated, it gives CASSLESVSGNTIYF.

The J gene is TRBJ1-1, the V gene TRBV5-1, with 11 bases fitting TRBD1. This CDR3 comprises 14 residues. From germline, CDR1 is SGHRS and CDR2 YFSETQ. V lost 4 bases, J lost 2 bases, and 1 base stayed unmatched. CDR3 DNA: TGCGCCAGCAGCGGGACAGGGGGTAACACTGAAGCTTTCTTT. Its translation: CASSGTGGNTEAFF. The full variable domain, rest sourced from reference TRBV5-1 and TRBJ1-1, is KAGVTQTPRYLIKTRGQQVTLSCSPISGHRSVSWYQQTPGQGLQFLFEYFSETQRNKGNFPGRFSGRQFSNSRSEMNVSTLELGDSALYLCASSGTGGNTEAFFGQGTRLTVV.

This clone was seen only once. The chain employs TRBV3-1 (or the pseudogene TRBV3-2) and TRBJ2-5; 10 nucleotides align to TRBD1. Germline CDR1 LGHDT, CDR2 YNNKEL (reference sequence). V was pared by 3 bases and J by 5 bases, with 12 bases of the junction left unmatched. This CDR3 has 17 residues. CDR3: CASSQGLGTGVAETQYF. The CDR3 bases are TGTGCCAGCAGCCAGGGGTTGGGGACAGGGGTCGCGGAGACCCAGTACTTC.